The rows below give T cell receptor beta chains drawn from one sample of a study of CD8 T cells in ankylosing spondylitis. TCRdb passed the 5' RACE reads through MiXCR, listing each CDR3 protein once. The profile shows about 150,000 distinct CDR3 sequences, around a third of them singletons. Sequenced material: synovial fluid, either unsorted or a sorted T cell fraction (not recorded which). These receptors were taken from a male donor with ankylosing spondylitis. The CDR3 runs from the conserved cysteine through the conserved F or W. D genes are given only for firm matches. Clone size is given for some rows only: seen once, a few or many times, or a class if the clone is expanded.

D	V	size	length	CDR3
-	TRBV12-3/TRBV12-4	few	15	CASSSPGRGSYEQYF
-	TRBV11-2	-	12	CASSFQGLTQFF
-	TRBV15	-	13	CATSRSGSYGYTF
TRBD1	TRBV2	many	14	CASRPDRAIEPQHF
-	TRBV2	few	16	CASTFSPSSRADTQYF
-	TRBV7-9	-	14	CASSIQGKNTEAFF
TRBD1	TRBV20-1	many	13	CSAPTGLYDTQYF
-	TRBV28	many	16	CASSFAGGRANYGYTF
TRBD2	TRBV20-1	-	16	CSAQRSSGRNTGELFF
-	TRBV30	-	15	CAWSAGTSGNQPQHF
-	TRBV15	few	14	CATSRDVGINEQFF
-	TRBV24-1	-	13	CATSRAQYNEQFF
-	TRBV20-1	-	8	CSAGGAFF
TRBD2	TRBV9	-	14	CASSVQAGEVEQFF
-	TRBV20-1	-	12	CSAAVPTYEQYF
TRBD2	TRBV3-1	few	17	CASSQGETGTRYNEQFF
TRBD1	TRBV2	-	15	CASSRTGGSTDTQYF
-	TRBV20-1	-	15	CSASTGTKSPDTQYF
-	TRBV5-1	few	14	CASSTLAGANVLTF